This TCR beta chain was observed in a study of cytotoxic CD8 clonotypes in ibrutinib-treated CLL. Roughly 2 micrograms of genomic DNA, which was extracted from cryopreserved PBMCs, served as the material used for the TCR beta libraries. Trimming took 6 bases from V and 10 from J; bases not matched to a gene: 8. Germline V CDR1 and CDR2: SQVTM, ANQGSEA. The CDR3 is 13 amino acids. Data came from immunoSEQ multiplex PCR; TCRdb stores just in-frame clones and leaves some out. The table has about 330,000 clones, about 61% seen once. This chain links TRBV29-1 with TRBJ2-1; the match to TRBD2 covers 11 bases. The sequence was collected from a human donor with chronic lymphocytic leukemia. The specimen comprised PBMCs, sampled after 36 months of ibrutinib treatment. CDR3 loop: CSVLAGGPVEQFF. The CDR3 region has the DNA TGCAGCGTCTTAGCGGGAGGGCCAGTAGAGCAGTTCTTC.